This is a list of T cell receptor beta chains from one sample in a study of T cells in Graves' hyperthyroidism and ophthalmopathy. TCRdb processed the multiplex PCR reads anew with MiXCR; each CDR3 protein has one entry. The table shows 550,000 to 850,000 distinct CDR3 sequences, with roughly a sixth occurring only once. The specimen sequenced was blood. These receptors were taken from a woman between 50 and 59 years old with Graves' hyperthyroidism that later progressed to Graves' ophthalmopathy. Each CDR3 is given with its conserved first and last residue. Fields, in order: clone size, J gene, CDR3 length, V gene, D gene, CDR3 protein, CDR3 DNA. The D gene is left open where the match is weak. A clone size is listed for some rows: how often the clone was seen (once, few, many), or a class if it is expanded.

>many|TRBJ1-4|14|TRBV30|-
CAWRLSGTNEKLFF
TGTGCCTGGCGGCTTTCGGGAACTAATGAAAAACTGTTTTTT
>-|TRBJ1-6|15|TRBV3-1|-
CASTIGRQPNSPLHF
TGTGCCAGCACTATAGGGAGACAGCCAAATTCACCCCTCCACTTT
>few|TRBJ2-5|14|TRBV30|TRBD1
CACKPGTGQETQYF
TGTGCCTGCAAACCAGGGACAGGACAAGAGACCCAGTACTTC
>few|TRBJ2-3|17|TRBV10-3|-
CAIRNRTTTGGTDTQYF
TGTGCCATCAGGAATAGGACAACCACGGGGGGCACAGATACGCAGTATTTT
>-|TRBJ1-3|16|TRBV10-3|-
CAISESGVRSGNTIYF
TGTGCCATCAGTGAGTCGGGGGTCCGCTCTGGAAACACCATATATTTT
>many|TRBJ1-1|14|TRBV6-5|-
CASSYGDGHTEAFF
TGTGCCAGCAGTTACGGGGACGGACACACTGAAGCTTTCTTT
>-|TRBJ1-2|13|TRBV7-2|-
CANSPTGFYGYTF
TGTGCCAACAGCCCAACAGGGTTCTATGGCTACACCTTC
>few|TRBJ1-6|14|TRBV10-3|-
CAIRGMEYHSPLHF
TGTGCCATCCGGGGGATGGAATACCATTCACCCCTCCACTTT
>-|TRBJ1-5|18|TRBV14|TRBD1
CASSQGTGDVYSNQPQHF
TGTGCCAGCAGCCAAGGGACAGGCGACGTTTATAGCAATCAGCCCCAGCATTTT
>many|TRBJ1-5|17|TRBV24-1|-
CATSDWAGDRDGQPQHF
TGTGCCACCAGTGATTGGGCCGGGGATCGGGACGGTCAGCCCCAGCATTTT
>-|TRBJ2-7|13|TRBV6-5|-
CASSYGLGYEQYF
TGTGCCAGCAGTTACGGTCTAGGATACGAGCAGTACTTC
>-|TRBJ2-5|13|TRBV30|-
CAWTYGIQETQYF
TGTGCCTGGACATACGGGATACAAGAGACCCAGTACTTC
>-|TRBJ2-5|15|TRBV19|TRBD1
CASSILGQGQETQYF
TGTGCCAGTAGTATACTAGGACAGGGCCAAGAGACCCAGTACTTC
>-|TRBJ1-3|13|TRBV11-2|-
CASSLAGRNTIYF
TGTGCCAGCAGCCTGGCAGGTAGAAACACCATATATTTT
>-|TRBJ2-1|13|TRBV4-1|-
CASSQSSGGRQFF
TGCGCCAGCAGCCAATCAAGCGGAGGGCGGCAGTTCTTC
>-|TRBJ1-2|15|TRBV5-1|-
CASRGGRDTSDGYTF
TGCGCCAGCAGGGGGGGTCGGGACACGTCTGATGGCTACACCTTC
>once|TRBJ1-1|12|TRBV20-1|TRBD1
CSALPTGVEAFF
TGCAGTGCACTACCGACAGGGGTGGAGGCTTTCTTT
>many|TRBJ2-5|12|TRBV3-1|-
CASSPQAETQYF
TGTGCCAGCAGCCCCCAGGCAGAGACCCAGTACTTC
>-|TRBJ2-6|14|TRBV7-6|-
CASSRNSGANVLTF
TGTGCCAGCAGCAGGAACTCTGGGGCCAACGTCCTGACTTTC
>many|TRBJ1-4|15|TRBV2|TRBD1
CASRQGTATNEKLFF
TGTGCCAGCAGACAGGGGACCGCAACTAATGAAAAACTGTTTTTT
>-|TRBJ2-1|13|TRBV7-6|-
CASSQERATPAFF
TGTGCCAGCAGCCAAGAGAGGGCAACCCCAGCGTTCTTC
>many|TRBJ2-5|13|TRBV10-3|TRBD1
CAISMGQQETQYF
TGTGCCATCAGCATGGGACAGCAAGAGACCCAGTACTTC
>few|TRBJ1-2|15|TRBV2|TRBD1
CASSAEGQGSYGYTF
TGTGCCAGCAGCGCTGAGGGACAGGGGAGCTATGGCTACACCTTC